This is a list of T cell receptor beta chains from one sample in a study of control samples from healthy donors and cancer patients. Sequencing was performed with immunoSEQ multiplex PCR; in TCRdb, only in-frame clones are kept and a portion is missing. The data contain more than 75,000 clones, about four fifths of them seen just once; the ten biggest clones take up about 10%. Input material: blood. Receptors originate from a woman aged 25-40 years in good health. Both conserved end residues are part of each CDR3. The order of the fields is clone size, J gene, D gene, V gene, CDR3 protein, CDR3 DNA. A D gene is named only where the DNA matches it firmly. Only some rows state a clone size, as once, few, many or a class for expanded clones.

-,TRBJ1-1,TRBD1,TRBV9,CASSPGTGGTEAFF,TGTGCCAGCAGCCCCGGGACAGGGGGCACTGAAGCTTTCTTT
-,TRBJ2-1,TRBD1,TRBV7-2,CASSLDRGVYNEQFF,TGTGCCAGCAGCTTAGACAGGGGGGTCTACAATGAGCAGTTCTTC
-,TRBJ2-1,TRBD2,TRBV11-2,CASSLAGGPNEQFF,TGTGCCAGCAGCTTAGCGGGGGGGCCCAATGAGCAGTTCTTC
-,TRBJ2-1,-,TRBV24-1,CATSDLGGFSYNEQFF,TGTGCCACCAGTGATTTGGGCGGTTTCTCCTACAATGAGCAGTTCTTC
-,TRBJ1-1,-,TRBV20-1,CSALANTEAFF,TGCAGTGCCCTAGCCAACACTGAAGCTTTCTTT
-,TRBJ2-3,-,TRBV19,CASQDGSTDTQYF,TGTGCCAGTCAGGACGGGAGCACAGATACGCAGTATTTT
-,TRBJ2-7,TRBD1,TRBV5-8,CASSTGTGIYEQYF,TGTGCCAGCAGTACCGGGACAGGAATCTACGAGCAGTACTTC
few,TRBJ2-1,TRBD2,TRBV7-2,CASRLAGGPDEQFF,TGTGCCAGCAGACTAGCGGGGGGGCCAGATGAGCAGTTCTTC
-,TRBJ1-1,-,TRBV7-2,CASSLDGYTEAFF,TGTGCCAGCAGCTTGGACGGATACACTGAAGCTTTCTTT
-,TRBJ2-7,TRBD2,TRBV6-2/TRBV6-3,CASSFGLAGGPVNEQYF,TGTGCCAGCAGTTTCGGACTAGCGGGGGGGCCGGTGAACGAGCAGTACTTC
-,TRBJ1-1,-,TRBV11-2,CASSLEAGGLIAFF,TGTGCCAGCAGCTTAGAGGCCGGGGGGCTGATAGCTTTCTTT
-,TRBJ2-1,TRBD1,TRBV6-5,CASSTQGASHQFF,TGTGCCAGCAGTACCCAGGGGGCGAGTCACCAGTTCTTC
-,TRBJ1-1,-,TRBV9,CASSSGGAANTEAFF,TGTGCCAGCAGCTCGGGCGGAGCGGCGAACACTGAAGCTTTCTTT
-,TRBJ2-7,-,TRBV7-2,CASSLTGVEQYF,TGTGCCAGCAGCTTAACTGGGGTCGAGCAGTACTTC
-,TRBJ2-2,TRBD1,TRBV14,CASSQAGRGLRGTGELFF,TGTGCCAGCAGCCAAGCGGGCAGGGGGCTGCGAGGAACCGGGGAGCTGTTTTTT
-,TRBJ2-3,-,TRBV7-6,CASSLAAGVITDTQYF,TGTGCCAGCAGCTTAGCTGCCGGGGTGATCACAGATACGCAGTATTTT
once,TRBJ2-3,TRBD2,TRBV19,CASSSGGRTDTQYF,TGTGCCAGTAGTAGCGGGGGGCGCACAGATACGCAGTATTTT
many,TRBJ1-1,-,TRBV3-1/TRBV3-2,CASSQDYGQLNTEAFF,TGTGCCAGCAGCCAAGATTATGGACAGTTGAACACTGAAGCTTTCTTT
-,TRBJ1-2,-,TRBV24-1,CATSDSPTQTGFNYGYTF,TGTGCCACCAGTGATTCCCCCACACAAACTGGATTTAACTATGGCTACACCTTC
-,TRBJ2-3,-,TRBV4-1,CASRGAATPSTDTQYF,TGCGCCAGCAGGGGAGCGGCTACCCCTAGCACAGATACGCAGTATTTT
-,TRBJ2-1,-,TRBV7-9,CASSASGTYNEQFF,TGTGCCAGCAGCGCTTCCGGGACCTACAATGAGCAGTTCTTC
-,TRBJ1-1,TRBD1,TRBV6-2/TRBV6-3,CASSGDARDRSNTEAFF,TGTGCCAGCAGCGGGGACGCTCGGGACAGGTCGAACACTGAAGCTTTCTTT
-,TRBJ2-7,-,TRBV6-1,CASSEVNGGTYEQYF,TGTGCCAGCAGTGAAGTTAACGGGGGAACCTACGAGCAGTACTTC
-,TRBJ2-7,-,TRBV5-1,CASSPVAGYEQYF,TGCGCCAGCAGCCCGGTCGCGGGTTACGAGCAGTACTTC
-,TRBJ1-2,-,TRBV9,CASSGLALYGYTF,TGTGCCAGCAGTGGTTTGGCTTTATATGGCTACACCTTC
-,TRBJ2-3,TRBD2,TRBV9,CASSVAGGGGTDTQYF,TGTGCCAGCAGCGTAGCGGGCGGGGGAGGAACAGATACGCAGTATTTT
-,TRBJ2-1,-,TRBV19,CASSDYNGPYNEQFF,TGTGCCAGTAGTGATTACAACGGGCCGTACAATGAGCAGTTCTTC
few,TRBJ1-2,-,TRBV4-3,CASSQETEVYGYTF,TGCGCCAGCAGCCAAGAGACAGAAGTCTATGGCTACACCTTC
-,TRBJ2-6,-,TRBV6-1,CASSDTHRANVLTF,TGTGCCAGCAGTGACACTCACCGGGCCAACGTCCTGACTTTC
-,TRBJ1-1,-,TRBV30,CAFDEDTEAFF,TGTGCCTTTGACGAAGACACTGAAGCTTTCTTT
-,TRBJ1-2,TRBD1,TRBV6-5,CASSSRDRAGGYGYTF,TGTGCCAGCAGTTCCCGGGACAGGGCTGGTGGCTATGGCTACACCTTC
-,TRBJ2-3,-,TRBV7-8,CASSPSPVVTDTQYF,TGTGCCAGCAGCCCCTCTCCGGTGGTGACAGATACGCAGTATTTT
-,TRBJ2-2,-,TRBV2,CASSSGHTNTGELFF,TGTGCCAGCAGCTCGGGACATACGAACACCGGGGAGCTGTTTTTT
few,TRBJ2-3,-,TRBV11-2,CASSLTGTGTNTDTQYF,TGTGCCAGCAGCTTAACCGGGACCGGGACAAACACAGATACGCAGTATTTT
-,TRBJ1-2,-,TRBV4-2,CASSQSGPGLGYTF,TGTGCCAGCAGCCAGAGCGGTCCCGGGCTTGGCTACACCTTC
-,TRBJ1-2,-,TRBV15,CATSRDKGTRYTF,TGTGCCACCAGCAGAGATAAAGGGACTCGCTACACCTTC
-,TRBJ1-2,-,TRBV24-1,CATSRTENYGYTF,TGTGCCACCAGTCGAACGGAAAACTATGGCTACACCTTC
-,TRBJ1-1,-,TRBV7-6,CASSRGVENTEAFF,TGTGCCAGCAGCCGAGGGGTTGAGAACACTGAAGCTTTCTTT
-,TRBJ1-2,-,TRBV6-2/TRBV6-3,CASSYDQGHYGYTF,TGTGCCAGCAGTTACGACCAGGGACACTATGGCTACACCTTC
-,TRBJ1-6,TRBD1,TRBV18,CASSPGQGGSSPLHF,TGTGCCAGCTCGCCGGGACAGGGAGGTAGTTCACCCCTCCACTTT
once,TRBJ1-2,TRBD1,TRBV7-6,CASSLAFGTGYGYTF,TGTGCCAGCAGCTTAGCTTTTGGGACAGGCTATGGCTACACCTTC
-,TRBJ2-3,-,TRBV4-3,CASSQGGARRTDTQYF,TGCGCCAGCAGCCAAGGAGGGGCGCGACGCACAGATACGCAGTATTTT